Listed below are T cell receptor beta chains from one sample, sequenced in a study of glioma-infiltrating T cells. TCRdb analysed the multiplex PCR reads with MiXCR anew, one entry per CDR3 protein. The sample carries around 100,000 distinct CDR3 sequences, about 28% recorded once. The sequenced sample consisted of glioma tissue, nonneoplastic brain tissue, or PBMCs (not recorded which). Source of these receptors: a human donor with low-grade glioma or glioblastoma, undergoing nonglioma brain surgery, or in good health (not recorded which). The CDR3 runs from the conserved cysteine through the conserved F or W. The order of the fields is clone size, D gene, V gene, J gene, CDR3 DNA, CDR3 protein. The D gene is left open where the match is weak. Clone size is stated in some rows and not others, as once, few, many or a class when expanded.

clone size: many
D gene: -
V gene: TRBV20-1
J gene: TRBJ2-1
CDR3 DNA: TGCAGTGCTAGAGAGGGGGCCTCATACAATGAGCAGTTCTTC
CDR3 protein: CSAREGASYNEQFF

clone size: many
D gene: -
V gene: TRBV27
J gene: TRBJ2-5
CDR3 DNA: TGTGCCAGCAGTTCCTACAGGGACCGAGAGACCCAGTACTTC
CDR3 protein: CASSSYRDRETQYF

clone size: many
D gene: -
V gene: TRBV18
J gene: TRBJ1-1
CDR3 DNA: TGTGCCAGCTCACCTCTGGGAAACACTGAAGCTTTCTTT
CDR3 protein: CASSPLGNTEAFF

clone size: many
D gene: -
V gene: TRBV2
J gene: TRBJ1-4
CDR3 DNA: TGTGCCAGCAGTGGGCATGAAAAACTGTTTTTT
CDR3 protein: CASSGHEKLFF

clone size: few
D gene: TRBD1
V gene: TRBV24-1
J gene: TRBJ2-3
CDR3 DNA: TGTGCCACCAGTGATTACAGGGGAAGGCGGGGCACAGATACGCAGTATTTT
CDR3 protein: CATSDYRGRRGTDTQYF

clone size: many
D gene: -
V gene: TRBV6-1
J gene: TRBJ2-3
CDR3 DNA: TGTGCCAGCAGAATGGGACAAACCAACATCAATACGCAGTATTTT
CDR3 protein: CASRMGQTNINTQYF

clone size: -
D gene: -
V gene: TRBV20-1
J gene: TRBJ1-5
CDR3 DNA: TGCAGTGATCGAACACAGGGAAACGGAACAGCCCAGCATTTT
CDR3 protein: CSDRTQGNGTAQHF

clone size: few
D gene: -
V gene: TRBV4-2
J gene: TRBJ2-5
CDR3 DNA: TGTGCCAGCAGCCAAGATTCAGGTCGGGGGTTGGAGACCCAGTACTTC
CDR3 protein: CASSQDSGRGLETQYF

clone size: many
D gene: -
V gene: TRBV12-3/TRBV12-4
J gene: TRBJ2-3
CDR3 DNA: TGTGCCAGCAGTCCCAAGCGGGGCACAGATACGCAGTATTTT
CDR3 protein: CASSPKRGTDTQYF

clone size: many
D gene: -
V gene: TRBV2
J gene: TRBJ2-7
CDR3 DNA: TGTGCCAGTGGTTCCCAGCCGGAGGAGCAGTACTTC
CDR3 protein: CASGSQPEEQYF

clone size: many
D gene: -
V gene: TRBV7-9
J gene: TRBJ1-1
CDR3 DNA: TGTGCCAGCAGCTTAGCTGGGGCCAACACTGAAGCTTTCTTT
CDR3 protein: CASSLAGANTEAFF

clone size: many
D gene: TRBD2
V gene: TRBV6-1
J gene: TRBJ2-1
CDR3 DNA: TGTGCCAGCAGGTCCCCAGCGGGGAGCAATGAGCAGTTCTTC
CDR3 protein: CASRSPAGSNEQFF

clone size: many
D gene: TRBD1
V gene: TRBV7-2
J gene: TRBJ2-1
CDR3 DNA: TGTGCCAGCCAACCCCGACAGGGACCTTCCCAGAATGAGCAGTTCTTC
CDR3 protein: CASQPRQGPSQNEQFF

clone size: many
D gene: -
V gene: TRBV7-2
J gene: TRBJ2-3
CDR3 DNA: TGTGCCAGCAGCTTGGCCCCACGGCCCACAGATACGCAGTATTTT
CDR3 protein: CASSLAPRPTDTQYF

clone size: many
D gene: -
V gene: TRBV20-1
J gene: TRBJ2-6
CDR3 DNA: TGCAGTGCTAGAAGGACAACTTCTGGGGCCAACGTCCTGACTTTC
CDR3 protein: CSARRTTSGANVLTF

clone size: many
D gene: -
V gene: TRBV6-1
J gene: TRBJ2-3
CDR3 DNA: TGTGCCAGCAGCCTCCCCCGGGCGAGCACAGATACGCAGTATTTT
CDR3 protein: CASSLPRASTDTQYF

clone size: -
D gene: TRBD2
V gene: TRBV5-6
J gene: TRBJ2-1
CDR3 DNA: TGTGCCAGCAGCAACCTAGCGGGAGTTTACAATGAGCAGTTCTTC
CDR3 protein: CASSNLAGVYNEQFF

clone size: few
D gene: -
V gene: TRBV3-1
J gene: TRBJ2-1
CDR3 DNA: TGTGCCAGCCAAAGGGAGCAGGTGGCTGAGCAGTTCTTC
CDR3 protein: CASQREQVAEQFF

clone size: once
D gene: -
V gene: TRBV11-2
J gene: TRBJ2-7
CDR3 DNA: TGTGCCAGCAGCCCCTTGGACGGCTACGAGCAGTACTTC
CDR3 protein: CASSPLDGYEQYF

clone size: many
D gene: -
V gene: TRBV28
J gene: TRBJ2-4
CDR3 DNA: TGTGCCAGCAGTTCCGAGGGAAGAGCCAAAAACATTCAGTACTTC
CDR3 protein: CASSSEGRAKNIQYF

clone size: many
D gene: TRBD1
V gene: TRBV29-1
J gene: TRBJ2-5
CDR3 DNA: TGCAGCGTTGCCCCAGGGACAGGGGGTGAGACCCAGTACTTC
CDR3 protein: CSVAPGTGGETQYF

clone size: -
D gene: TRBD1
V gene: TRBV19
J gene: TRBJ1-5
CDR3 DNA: TGTGCCAGTAACCAGGGGGGGGAGAATCAGCCCCAGCATTTT
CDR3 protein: CASNQGGENQPQHF

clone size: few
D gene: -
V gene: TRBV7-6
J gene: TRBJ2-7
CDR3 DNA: TGTGCCAGCAGCTTACAGGAGACCTACGAGCAGTACTTC
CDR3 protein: CASSLQETYEQYF

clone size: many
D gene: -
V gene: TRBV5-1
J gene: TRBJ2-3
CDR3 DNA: TGCGCCAGCAGCTTGGTCCCTAGCACAGATACGCAGTATTTT
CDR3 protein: CASSLVPSTDTQYF

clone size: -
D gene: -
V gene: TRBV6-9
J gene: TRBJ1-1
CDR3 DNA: TGTGCCAGCAGTTACATGGCAGTGGACACTGAAGCTTTCTTT
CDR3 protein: CASSYMAVDTEAFF

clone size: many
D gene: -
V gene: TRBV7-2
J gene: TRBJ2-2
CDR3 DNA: TGTGCCAGCAGCTTAGAATACAGGGCCACCGGGGAGCTGTTTTTT
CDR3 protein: CASSLEYRATGELFF

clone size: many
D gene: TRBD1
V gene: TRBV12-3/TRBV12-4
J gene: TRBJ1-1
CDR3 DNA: TGTGCCACCCACCGAGGGGACAGGGTATATACTGAAGCTTTCTTT
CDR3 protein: CATHRGDRVYTEAFF

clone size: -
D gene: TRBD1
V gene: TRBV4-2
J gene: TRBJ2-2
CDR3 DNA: TGTGCCAGCAGCCAAGATATAGGGGGCACGGACACCGGGGAGCTGTTTTTT
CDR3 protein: CASSQDIGGTDTGELFF

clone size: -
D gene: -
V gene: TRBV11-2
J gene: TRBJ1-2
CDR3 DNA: TGTGCCAGCAGCCCCCCGGCAGGGTACTATGGCTACACCTTC
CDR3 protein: CASSPPAGYYGYTF

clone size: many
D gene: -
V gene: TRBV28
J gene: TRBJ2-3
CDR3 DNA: TGTGCCAGCAGTCCGGGCGGGACCACCCACAGGGATACGCAGTATTTT
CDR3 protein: CASSPGGTTHRDTQYF

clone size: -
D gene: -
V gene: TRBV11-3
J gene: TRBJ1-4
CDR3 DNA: TGTGCCAGCAGCTTAGACCCCAACAGGGCAACTAATGAAAAACTGTTTTTT
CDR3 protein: CASSLDPNRATNEKLFF

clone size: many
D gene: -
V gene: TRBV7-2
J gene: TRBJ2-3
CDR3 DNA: TGTGCCAGCAGCCGGAACTTGAGAAGCACAGATACGCAGTATTTT
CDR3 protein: CASSRNLRSTDTQYF

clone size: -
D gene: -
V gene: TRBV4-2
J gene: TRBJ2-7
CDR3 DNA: TGTGCCAGCAGCCAAGATTGGGGAGGCGAGCAGTACTTC
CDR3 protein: CASSQDWGGEQYF

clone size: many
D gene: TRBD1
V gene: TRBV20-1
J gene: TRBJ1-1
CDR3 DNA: TGCAGTGCTCTTCGACAGGGGTTTGTGAACACTGAAGCTTTCTTT
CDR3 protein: CSALRQGFVNTEAFF

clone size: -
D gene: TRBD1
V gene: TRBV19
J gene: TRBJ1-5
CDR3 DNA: TGTGCCAGTGATCGACAGGGGGCGAATCAGCACCAGCATTTT
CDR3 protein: CASDRQGANQHQHF

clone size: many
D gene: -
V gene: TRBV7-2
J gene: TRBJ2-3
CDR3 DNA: TGTGCCAGCAGCTTAGGAGATTTATATACGCAGTATTTT
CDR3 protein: CASSLGDLYTQYF

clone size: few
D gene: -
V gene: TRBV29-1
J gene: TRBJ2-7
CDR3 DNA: TGCAGCGTTGGGGATGGCTACGAGCAGTACTTC
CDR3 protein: CSVGDGYEQYF

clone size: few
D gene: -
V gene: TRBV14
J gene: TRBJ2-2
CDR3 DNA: TGTGCCAGCAGCCGCGGGTGGGGGCTGAACACCGGGGAGCTGTTTTTT
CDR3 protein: CASSRGWGLNTGELFF

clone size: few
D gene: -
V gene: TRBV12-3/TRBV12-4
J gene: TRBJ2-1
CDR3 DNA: TGTGCCAGCCAGCTCTACAATGAGCAGTTCTTC
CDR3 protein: CASQLYNEQFF

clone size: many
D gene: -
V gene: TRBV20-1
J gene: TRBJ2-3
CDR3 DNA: TGCAGTGCTAGAACGGGCGGCACAGATACGCAGTATTTT
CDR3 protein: CSARTGGTDTQYF

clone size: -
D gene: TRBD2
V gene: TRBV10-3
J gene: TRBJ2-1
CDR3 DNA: TGTACCATCAGTGAGTCCCCCGGGGGGGAGCAGTTCTTC
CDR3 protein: CTISESPGGEQFF

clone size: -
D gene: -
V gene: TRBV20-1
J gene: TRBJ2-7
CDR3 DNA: TGCAGTGCACAGGGGGGGGGGACCTACGAGCAGTACTTC
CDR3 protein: CSAQGGGTYEQYF

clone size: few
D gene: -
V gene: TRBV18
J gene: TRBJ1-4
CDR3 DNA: TGTGCCAGCTCTTGGGGTATCAATGAAAAACTGTTTTTT
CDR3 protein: CASSWGINEKLFF

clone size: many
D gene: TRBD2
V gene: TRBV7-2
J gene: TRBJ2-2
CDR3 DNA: TGTGCCAGCAAAACGGGGGGGCTTGTCGGGGAGCTGTTTTTT
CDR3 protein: CASKTGGLVGELFF

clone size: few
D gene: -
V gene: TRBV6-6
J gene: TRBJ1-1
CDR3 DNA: TGTGCCAGCAGTTACACCATTCGTCATCTGGGGGCAGCCACTGAAGCTTTCTTT
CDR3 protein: CASSYTIRHLGAATEAFF

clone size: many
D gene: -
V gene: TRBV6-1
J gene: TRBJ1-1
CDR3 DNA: TGTGCCAGCAGTCTCAGGTTTTCTGAAGCTTTCTTT
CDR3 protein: CASSLRFSEAFF

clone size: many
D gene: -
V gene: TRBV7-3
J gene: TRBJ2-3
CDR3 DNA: TGTGCCAGCAGCTCTGTAGTTCCCGATACGCAGTATTTT
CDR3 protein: CASSSVVPDTQYF

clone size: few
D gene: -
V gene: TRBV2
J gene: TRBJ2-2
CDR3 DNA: TGTGCCAGTTTATCCTTTCTGGGTGGCACCGGGGAGCTGTTTTTT
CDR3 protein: CASLSFLGGTGELFF

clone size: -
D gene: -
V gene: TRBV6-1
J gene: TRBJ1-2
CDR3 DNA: TGTGCCAGCAACCTGCCTTATCGCTACACCTTC
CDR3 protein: CASNLPYRYTF

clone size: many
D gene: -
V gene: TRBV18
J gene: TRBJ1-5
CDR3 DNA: TGTGCCAGCTCACCATCGCCAGGGAATCAGCCCCAGCATTTT
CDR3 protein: CASSPSPGNQPQHF

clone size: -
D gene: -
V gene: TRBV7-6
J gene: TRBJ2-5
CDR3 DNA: TGTGCCAGCAGACGGGGGCACCAAGAGACCCAGTACTTC
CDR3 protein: CASRRGHQETQYF

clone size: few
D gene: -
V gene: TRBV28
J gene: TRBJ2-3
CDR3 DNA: TGTGCCAGCAGTTCTCTTATCTTTAGAGGGGGCCTGCGGGGGGATACGCAGTATTTT
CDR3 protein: CASSSLIFRGGLRGDTQYF

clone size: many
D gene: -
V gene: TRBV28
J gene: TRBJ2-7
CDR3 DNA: TGTGCCAGCAGGCCGTCGGGAGTCGTCAACGAGCAGTACTTC
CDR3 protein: CASRPSGVVNEQYF

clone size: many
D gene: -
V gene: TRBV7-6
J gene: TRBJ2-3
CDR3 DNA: TGTGCCAGCAGCTTAGTGATTGGAGATACGCAGTATTTT
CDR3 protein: CASSLVIGDTQYF

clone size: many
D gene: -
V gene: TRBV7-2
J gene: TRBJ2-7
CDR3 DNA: TGTGCCAGCAGCCCATATGGCTCCTACGAGCAGTACTTC
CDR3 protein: CASSPYGSYEQYF

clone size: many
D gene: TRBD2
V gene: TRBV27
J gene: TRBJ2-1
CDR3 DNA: TGTGCCAGCAGTTTTTTACTAGCGGGGGGCGTCGATGAGCAGTTCTTC
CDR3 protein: CASSFLLAGGVDEQFF

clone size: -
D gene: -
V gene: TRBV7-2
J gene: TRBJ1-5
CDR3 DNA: TGTGCCAGCAGCACCCCCAATCAGCCCCAGCATTTT
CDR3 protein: CASSTPNQPQHF

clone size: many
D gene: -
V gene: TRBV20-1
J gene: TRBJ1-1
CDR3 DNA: TGCAGTTCGCTAGTGGGGGGCGCTTATCGCACTGAAGCTTTCTTT
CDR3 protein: CSSLVGGAYRTEAFF